These T cell receptor beta chains were read from a single sample in a study of blood T cell repertoires in COVID-19. Repertoires were generated with immunoSEQ multiplex PCR, while TCRdb's copy carries only in-frame clones and drops some. The sample holds 62,000 or so clones, 70% to 90% seen once. Sequencing was carried out using peripheral blood. These TCRs come from a woman in her fifties or sixties with acute or convalescent COVID-19. The CDR3 runs from the conserved cysteine through the conserved F or W. The D gene is left open where the match is weak. Some rows have no size entry. The others give once, few or many, or a class for an expanded clone.

V	D	J	size	DNA	CDR3
TRBV28	TRBD1	TRBJ1-2	NA	TGTGCCAGCAGGGGACAGGGGTCGGTATATTCTAACTATGGCTACACCTTC	CASRGQGSVYSNYGYTF
TRBV5-8	NA	TRBJ2-5	NA	TGTGCCAGCAGCTCGCGGGGGCGCGGAGAGACCCAGTACTTC	CASSSRGRGETQYF
TRBV9	TRBD2	TRBJ2-1	few	TGTGCCAGCAGCGCAGTTGGGAGGGGCTACAATGAGCAGTTCTTC	CASSAVGRGYNEQFF
TRBV27	NA	TRBJ1-6	NA	TGTGCCAGCAGTCCCAGCTCCTATAATTCACCCCTCCACTTT	CASSPSSYNSPLHF
TRBV10-3	TRBD1	TRBJ1-2	few	TGTGCCATCAATGACAGGGGTCTCGGCTACACCTTC	CAINDRGLGYTF
TRBV6-5	NA	TRBJ2-7	NA	TGTGCCAGCAGAAGGGGCGGGGGCGCGGTCTACGAGCAGTACTTC	CASRRGGGAVYEQYF
TRBV9	TRBD2	TRBJ2-3	once	TGTGCCAGCAGCCTCAAAAGCCGGGGGGGCAGCGGGCAGGCTACGCAGTATTTT	CASSLKSRGGSGQATQYF
TRBV7-8	NA	TRBJ1-6	NA	TGTGCCAGCAGCGCCGACCGGGGGGGAAGGTCACCCCTCCACTTT	CASSADRGGRSPLHF
TRBV24-1	NA	TRBJ2-1	once	TGTGCCACCAGTGATTTTGGGCCAGGGCTCCAGTTCTTC	CATSDFGPGLQFF
TRBV11-3	NA	TRBJ2-1	NA	TGTGCCAGCAGCTTACAGGGGTCTTTGGGCTACAATGAGCAGTTCTTC	CASSLQGSLGYNEQFF
TRBV29-1	TRBD1	TRBJ1-1	NA	TGCAGCGCTAGGACAGGGGTGGACACTGAAGCTTTCTTT	CSARTGVDTEAFF
TRBV10-3	NA	TRBJ2-1	NA	TGTGCCATCAGTGAGGGCGGATCCTACAATGAGCAGTTCTTC	CAISEGGSYNEQFF
TRBV30	TRBD2	TRBJ2-3	NA	TGTGCCTGGAGCAAGCGGGGTCACACAGATACGCAGTATTTT	CAWSKRGHTDTQYF
TRBV9	NA	TRBJ2-1	NA	TGTGCCAGCAGCGCCGAGAGATTAGGGGATGGGGAGCAGTTCTTC	CASSAERLGDGEQFF
TRBV18	TRBD2	TRBJ2-1	NA	TGTGCCAGCTCACGCTCCGGCGGGAGTTCACAGGAGCAGTTCTTC	CASSRSGGSSQEQFF
TRBV6-6	NA	TRBJ1-5	NA	TGTGCCAGCTATAATACCGGTTCTCAAAATCAGCCCCAGCATTTT	CASYNTGSQNQPQHF
TRBV5-1	TRBD2	TRBJ2-2	NA	TGCGCCAGCAGCTGGGAGGGCCAGGGCTACACCGGGGAGCTGTTTTTT	CASSWEGQGYTGELFF
TRBV12-3/TRBV12-4	NA	TRBJ1-5	NA	TGTGCCAGCAGCGTGGGGGCTCAGCCCCAGCATTTT	CASSVGAQPQHF
TRBV12-3/TRBV12-4	NA	TRBJ1-5	NA	TGTGCCAGCAGTTTATCCCACAATCAGCCCCAGCATTTT	CASSLSHNQPQHF
TRBV5-1	TRBD1	TRBJ1-4	NA	TGCGCCAGCAGCTTGACCCCGACAGGGGCGCGGGAAAAACTGTTTTTT	CASSLTPTGAREKLFF
TRBV6-5	NA	TRBJ1-3	NA	TGTGCCAGCTGGCGGAGGGTTGGAAACACCATATATTTT	CASWRRVGNTIYF
TRBV12-3/TRBV12-4	TRBD1	TRBJ1-2	NA	TGTGCCAGCAGTACAGGGGTATATGGCTACACCTTC	CASSTGVYGYTF
TRBV3-1/TRBV3-2	NA	TRBJ1-2	NA	TGTGCCAGCAGCCTTAGAGCCCAGGGGTATGGCTACACCTTC	CASSLRAQGYGYTF
TRBV5-1	NA	TRBJ2-2	NA	TGCGCCAGCAGCCTGACAAGCACCGGGGAGCTGTTTTTT	CASSLTSTGELFF
TRBV19	NA	TRBJ1-1	once	TGTGCCAGTACCCCGACAGCCTACCTGGGGAACACTGAAGCTTTCTTT	CASTPTAYLGNTEAFF
TRBV6-5	TRBD1	TRBJ1-2	few	TGTGCCGAACGACCCCGGGACAGAGATTACTATGGCTACACCTTC	CAERPRDRDYYGYTF
TRBV29-1	TRBD1	TRBJ1-2	NA	TGCAGCGGATTAACAGGGGTAAACTATGGCTACACCTTC	CSGLTGVNYGYTF
TRBV2	TRBD2	TRBJ2-1	NA	TGTGCCAGCAGCCCCATCGCGGGGGGCTCTGGTGAGCAGTTCTTC	CASSPIAGGSGEQFF
TRBV7-6	TRBD2	TRBJ2-5	NA	TGTGCCAGCAGCTTAGAGGTAGCGGGCTTCTCTTCGCTACAAGAGACCCAGTACTTC	CASSLEVAGFSSLQETQYF
TRBV5-5	NA	TRBJ1-6	NA	TGTGCCAGCAGGCGGGGTGGGCAGGGTCCTTCACCCCTCCACTTT	CASRRGGQGPSPLHF
TRBV5-6	TRBD2	TRBJ2-1	NA	TGTGCCAGCAGCTTGGTTGGCGGGAGCGGCTACCGAAATGAGCAGTTCTTC	CASSLVGGSGYRNEQFF
TRBV19	TRBD1	TRBJ1-2	NA	TGTGCCAGTAGTATTCAAGGGAGGGGACAGGGATATGGCTACACCTTC	CASSIQGRGQGYGYTF
TRBV4-2	TRBD2	TRBJ2-5	NA	TGTGCCAGCAGCCAAGAGCTCACTAGCGGGAGCGAGACCCAGTACTTC	CASSQELTSGSETQYF
TRBV24-1	NA	TRBJ1-3	NA	TGTGCCACCAGTGGAGGGGGAGTTGGAAACACCATATATTTT	CATSGGGVGNTIYF
TRBV27	NA	TRBJ1-2	NA	TGTGCCAGCAGTTTAGATGGGGCCGCCAGAGTCTATGGCTACACCTTC	CASSLDGAARVYGYTF
TRBV11-1	NA	TRBJ2-2	NA	TGTGCCAGCAGCCTCCTTTCCCGGCGGAGCACCGGGGAGCTGTTTTTT	CASSLLSRRSTGELFF
TRBV3-1/TRBV3-2	TRBD1	TRBJ1-1	NA	TGTGCCAGCAGCCAAGCAGCCAGGGGGAGAACTGAAGCTTTCTTT	CASSQAARGRTEAFF
TRBV14	NA	TRBJ1-1	once	TGTGCCAGCAGCCAAGAGGAGTGGGCAGGGATGAACACTGAAGCTTTCTTT	CASSQEEWAGMNTEAFF
TRBV19	NA	TRBJ1-1	once	TGTGCCAGTGCCATAAGCCCAATAAACACTGAAGCTTTCTTT	CASAISPINTEAFF
TRBV9	TRBD2	TRBJ2-3	NA	TGTGCCAGCAGCGTAGCGGCGGGACTAGGCGGCACAGATACGCAGTATTTT	CASSVAAGLGGTDTQYF
TRBV9	TRBD1	TRBJ2-2	NA	TGTGCCAGCAGCGGAGGGACAGTCGTTCGAGGAACCGGGGAGCTGTTTTTT	CASSGGTVVRGTGELFF
TRBV19	TRBD1	TRBJ1-1	NA	TGTGCCAGTAGTGTAGACAGGGGGAACACTGAAGCTTTCTTT	CASSVDRGNTEAFF
TRBV15	TRBD2	TRBJ2-5	NA	TGTGCCACCAGCAGAGGGGATAGCGGGGCCCCCCGGGCCCAGTACTTC	CATSRGDSGAPRAQYF
TRBV18	TRBD1	TRBJ2-7	NA	TGTGCCAGCTCACCAAGACAGGGGGACTACGAGCAGTACTTC	CASSPRQGDYEQYF
TRBV14	NA	TRBJ2-4	NA	TGTGCCAGCAGCCAAGAGCTCAAAGCAATTCAGTACTTC	CASSQELKAIQYF
TRBV28	NA	TRBJ1-2	NA	TGTGCCAGCAGACTGGGGGGCTATGGCTACACCTTC	CASRLGGYGYTF
TRBV10-3	NA	TRBJ1-5	NA	TGTGCCATCAGTGAGTCACAAGGGGCGAATCAGCCCCAGCATTTT	CAISESQGANQPQHF
TRBV29-1	TRBD1	TRBJ1-2	once	TGCAGCGTGGCCACCGGACAGGGGGGTGGATATGGCTACACCTTC	CSVATGQGGGYGYTF
TRBV6-1	TRBD2	TRBJ2-7	NA	TGTGCCAGCAGTGCGTTGCTAGCGGGAGGGCTGGCCTCCTACGAGCAGTACTTC	CASSALLAGGLASYEQYF
TRBV28	NA	TRBJ2-1	NA	TGTGCCAGCAGTTTTTCGTACAATGAGCAGTTCTTC	CASSFSYNEQFF
TRBV2	TRBD1	TRBJ1-5	NA	TGTGCCAGCAGGGTAGACAGGGCGCAGCCCCAGCATTTT	CASRVDRAQPQHF
TRBV2	TRBD1	TRBJ2-7	NA	TGTGCCAGCGGGGGACAGGGCTCCTACGAGCAGTACTTC	CASGGQGSYEQYF
TRBV7-9	NA	TRBJ1-1	few	TGTGCCAGCAGCCTCGATTGGGGGGACACTGAAGCTTTCTTT	CASSLDWGDTEAFF
TRBV2	TRBD1	TRBJ1-2	NA	TGTGCCATTCGGACAGGGGGCCTTTACTATGGCTACACCTTC	CAIRTGGLYYGYTF